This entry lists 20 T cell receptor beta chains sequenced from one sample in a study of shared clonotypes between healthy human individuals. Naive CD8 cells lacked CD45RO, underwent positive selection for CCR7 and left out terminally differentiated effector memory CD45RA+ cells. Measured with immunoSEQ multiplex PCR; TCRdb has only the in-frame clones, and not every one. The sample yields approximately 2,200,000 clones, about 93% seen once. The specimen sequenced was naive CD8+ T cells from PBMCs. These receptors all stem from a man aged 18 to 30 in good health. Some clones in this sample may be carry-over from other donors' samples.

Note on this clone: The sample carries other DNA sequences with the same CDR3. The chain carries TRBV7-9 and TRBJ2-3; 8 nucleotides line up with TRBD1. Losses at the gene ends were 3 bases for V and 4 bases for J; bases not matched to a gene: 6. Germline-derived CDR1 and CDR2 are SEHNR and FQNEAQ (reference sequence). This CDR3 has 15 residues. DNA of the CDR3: TGTGCCAGCAGCTTGGGTGCAGGGGGCGCAGATACGCAGTATTTT. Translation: CASSLGAGGADTQYF.

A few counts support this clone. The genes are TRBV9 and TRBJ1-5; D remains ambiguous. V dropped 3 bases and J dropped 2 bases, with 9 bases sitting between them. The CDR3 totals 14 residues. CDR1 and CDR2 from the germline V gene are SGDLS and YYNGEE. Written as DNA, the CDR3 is TGTGCCAGCAGCGCAATTGACGGCAATCAGCCCCAGCATTTT. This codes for CASSAIDGNQPQHF.

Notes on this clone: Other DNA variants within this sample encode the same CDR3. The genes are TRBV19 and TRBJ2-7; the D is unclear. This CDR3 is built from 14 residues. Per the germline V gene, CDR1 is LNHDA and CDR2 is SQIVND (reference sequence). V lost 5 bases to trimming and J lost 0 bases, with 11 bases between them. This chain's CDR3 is CASSFGPSSYEQYF. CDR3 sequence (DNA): TGTGCCAGTAGTTTCGGGCCTAGCTCCTACGAGCAGTACTTC.

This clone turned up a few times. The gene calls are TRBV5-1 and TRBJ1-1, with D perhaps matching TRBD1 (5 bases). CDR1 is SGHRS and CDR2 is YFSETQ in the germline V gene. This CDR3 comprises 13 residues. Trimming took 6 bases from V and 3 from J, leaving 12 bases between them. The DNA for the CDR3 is TGCGCCAGCAACCCGGCGGGGGACACTGAAGCTTTCTTT. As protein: CASNPAGDTEAFF.

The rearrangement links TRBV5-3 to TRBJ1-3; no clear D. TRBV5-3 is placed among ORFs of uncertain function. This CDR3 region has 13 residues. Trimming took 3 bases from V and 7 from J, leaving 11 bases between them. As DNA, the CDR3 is TGTGCCAGAAGCTCGCATAAAGGGAACACCATATATTTT. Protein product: CARSSHKGNTIYF.

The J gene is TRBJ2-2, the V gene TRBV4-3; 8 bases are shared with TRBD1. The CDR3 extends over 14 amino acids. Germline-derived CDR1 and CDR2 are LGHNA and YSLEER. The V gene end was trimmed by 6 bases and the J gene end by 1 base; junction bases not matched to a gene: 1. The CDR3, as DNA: TGCGCCAGCAGGGACAGGGTGAACACCGGGGAGCTGTTTTTT. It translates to CASRDRVNTGELFF.

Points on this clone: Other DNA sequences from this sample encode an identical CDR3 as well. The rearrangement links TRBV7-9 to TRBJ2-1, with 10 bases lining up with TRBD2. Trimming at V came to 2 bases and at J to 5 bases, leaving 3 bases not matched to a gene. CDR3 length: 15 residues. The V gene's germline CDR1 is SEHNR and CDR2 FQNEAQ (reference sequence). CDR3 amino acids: CASSLTLAGNNEQFF. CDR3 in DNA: TGTGCCAGCAGCTTAACACTAGCGGGAAACAATGAGCAGTTCTTC.

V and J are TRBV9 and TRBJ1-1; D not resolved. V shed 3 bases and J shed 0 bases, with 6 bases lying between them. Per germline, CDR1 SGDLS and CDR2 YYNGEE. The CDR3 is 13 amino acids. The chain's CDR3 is CASSANLNTEAFF. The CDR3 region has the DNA TGTGCCAGCAGCGCCAACCTGAACACTGAAGCTTTCTTT.

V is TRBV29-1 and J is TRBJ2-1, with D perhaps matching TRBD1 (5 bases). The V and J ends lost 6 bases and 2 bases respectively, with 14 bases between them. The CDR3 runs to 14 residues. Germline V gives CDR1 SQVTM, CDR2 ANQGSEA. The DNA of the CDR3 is TGCAGCGTCCAAGACAGCCTTCCCTACAATGAGCAGTTCTTC. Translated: CSVQDSLPYNEQFF.

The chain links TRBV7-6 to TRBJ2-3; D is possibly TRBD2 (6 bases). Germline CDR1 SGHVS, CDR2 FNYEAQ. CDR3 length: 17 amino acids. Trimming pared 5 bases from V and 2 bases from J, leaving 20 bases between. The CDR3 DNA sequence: TGTGCCAGCAGCCGACTGGGGCCAGGGACTCTCACAGATACGCAGTATTTT. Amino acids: CASSRLGPGTLTDTQYF.

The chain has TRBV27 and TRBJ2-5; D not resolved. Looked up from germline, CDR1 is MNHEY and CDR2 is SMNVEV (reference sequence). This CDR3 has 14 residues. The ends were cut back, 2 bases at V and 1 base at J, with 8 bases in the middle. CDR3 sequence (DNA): TGTGCCAGCAGTTTAAGGGAACCCCAAGAGACCCAGTACTTC. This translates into CASSLREPQETQYF.

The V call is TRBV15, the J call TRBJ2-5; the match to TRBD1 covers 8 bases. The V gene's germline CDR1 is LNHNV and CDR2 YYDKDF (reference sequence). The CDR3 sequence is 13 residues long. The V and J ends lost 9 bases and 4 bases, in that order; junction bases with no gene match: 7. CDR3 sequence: CATTDRGGETQYF. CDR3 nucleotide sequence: TGTGCCACAACCGACAGGGGAGGAGAGACCCAGTACTTC.

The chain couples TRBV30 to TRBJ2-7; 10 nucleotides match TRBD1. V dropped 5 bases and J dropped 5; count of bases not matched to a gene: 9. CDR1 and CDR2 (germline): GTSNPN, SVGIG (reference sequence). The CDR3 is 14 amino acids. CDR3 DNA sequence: TGTGCCTGGGAGCTGGTGGGGACAGGGGACGAGCAGTACTTC. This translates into CAWELVGTGDEQYF.

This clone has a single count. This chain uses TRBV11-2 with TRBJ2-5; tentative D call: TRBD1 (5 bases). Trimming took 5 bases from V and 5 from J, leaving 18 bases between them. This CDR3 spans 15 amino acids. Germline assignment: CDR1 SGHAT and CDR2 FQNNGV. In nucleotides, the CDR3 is TGTGCCAGCAGCCCCGCACAGGAGCGTCCCGAGACCCAGTACTTC. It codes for CASSPAQERPETQYF. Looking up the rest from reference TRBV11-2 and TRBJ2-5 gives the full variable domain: EAGVAQSPRYKIIEKRQSVAFWCNPISGHATLYWYQQILGQGPKLLIQFQNNGVVDDSQLPKDRFSAERLKGVDSTLKIQPAKLEDSAVYLCASSPAQERPETQYFGPGTRLLVL.

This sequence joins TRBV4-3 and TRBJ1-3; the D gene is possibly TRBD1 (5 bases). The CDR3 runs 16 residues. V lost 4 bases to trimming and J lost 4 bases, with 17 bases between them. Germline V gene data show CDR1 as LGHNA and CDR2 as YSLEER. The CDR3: CASSLTRGWNGNTIYF. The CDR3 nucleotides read TGCGCCAGCAGCCTCACTCGGGGCTGGAACGGAAACACCATATATTTT.

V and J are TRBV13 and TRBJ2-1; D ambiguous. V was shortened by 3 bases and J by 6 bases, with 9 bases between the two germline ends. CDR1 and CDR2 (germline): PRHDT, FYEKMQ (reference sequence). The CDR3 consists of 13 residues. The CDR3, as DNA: TGTGCCAGCAGCTTCCAGGACGCCAATGAGCAGTTCTTC. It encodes CASSFQDANEQFF. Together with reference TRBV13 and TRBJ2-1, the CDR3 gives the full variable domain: AAGVIQSPRHLIKEKRETATLKCYPIPRHDTVYWYQQGPGQDPQFLISFYEKMQSDKGSIPDRFSAQQFSDYHSELNMSSLELGDSALYFCASSFQDANEQFFGPGTRLTVL.

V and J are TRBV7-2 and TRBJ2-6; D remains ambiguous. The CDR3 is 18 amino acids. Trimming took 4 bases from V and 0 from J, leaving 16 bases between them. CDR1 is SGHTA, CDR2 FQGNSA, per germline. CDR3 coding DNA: TGTGCCAGCAGCTGGCTCGCCGGGCCGAGCTCTGGGGCCAACGTCCTGACTTTC. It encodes CASSWLAGPSSGANVLTF.

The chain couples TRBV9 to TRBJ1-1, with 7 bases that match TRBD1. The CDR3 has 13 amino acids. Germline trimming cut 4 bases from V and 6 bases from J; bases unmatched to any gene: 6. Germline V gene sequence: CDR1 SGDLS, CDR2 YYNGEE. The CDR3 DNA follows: TGTGCCAGCAGCTCCAAAGGGGGCTCTGAAGCTTTCTTT. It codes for CASSSKGGSEAFF.

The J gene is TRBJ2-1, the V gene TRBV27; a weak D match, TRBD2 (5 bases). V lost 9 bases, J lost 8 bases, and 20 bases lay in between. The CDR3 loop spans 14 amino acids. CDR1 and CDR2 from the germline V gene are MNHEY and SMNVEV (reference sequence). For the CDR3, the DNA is TGTGCCAGTCTCAAACTAGACTCCTTCGATGAGCAGTTCTTC. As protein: CASLKLDSFDEQFF.

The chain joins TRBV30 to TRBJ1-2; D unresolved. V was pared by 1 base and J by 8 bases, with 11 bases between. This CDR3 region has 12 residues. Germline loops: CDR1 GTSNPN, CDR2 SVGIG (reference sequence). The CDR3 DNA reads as TGTGCCTGGAGTGCTACGGGAGGGGGCTACACCTTC. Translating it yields CAWSATGGGYTF. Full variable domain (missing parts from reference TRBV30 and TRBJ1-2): SQTIHQWPATLVQPVGSPLSLECTVEGTSNPNLYWYRQAAGRGLQLLFYSVGIGQISSEVPQNLSASRPQDRQFILSSKKLLLSDSGFYLCAWSATGGGYTFGSGTRLTVV.